The rows below give T cell receptor beta chains drawn from one sample of a study of vaccination and CD4 T cells after COVID-19. These receptors have no identified antigens. TCRdb analysed the PCR reads with MiXCR anew, one entry per CDR3 protein. In the table there are some 10,000 distinct CDR3 sequences, about 23% of which are singletons. Sequenced material: CD4+ T cells from blood, cultured in vitro, taken before SARS-CoV-2 vaccination. All receptors come from a human donor who received a COVID-19 vaccine. CDR3s include the opening cysteine and the closing phenylalanine or tryptophan. The D gene is left open where the match is weak. Where a row states a size, it is once, few, many or the class of an expanded clone; other rows omit it.

CDR3nt: TGTGCCATCAGTCACGGGGCAGGGCGCACCGGGGAGCTGTTTTTT; CDR3aa: CAISHGAGRTGELFF; d_gene: -; j_gene: TRBJ2-2; v_gene: TRBV10-3; abundance: few
CDR3nt: TGTGCCGGCAGTGAAGGGCGACTAGCGGGACGCACCGGGGAGCTGTTTTTT; CDR3aa: CAGSEGRLAGRTGELFF; d_gene: TRBD2; j_gene: TRBJ2-2; v_gene: TRBV6-1; abundance: -
CDR3nt: TGCGCCAGCAGCTTGATTAGTAGGGGGGACACTGAAGCTTTCTTT; CDR3aa: CASSLISRGDTEAFF; d_gene: -; j_gene: TRBJ1-1; v_gene: TRBV5-1; abundance: -
CDR3nt: TGTGCCAGCAGCTTCCGGGTGGGAGAGACCCAGTACTTC; CDR3aa: CASSFRVGETQYF; d_gene: -; j_gene: TRBJ2-5; v_gene: TRBV7-9; abundance: few
CDR3nt: TGCAGTGCTAGAACCACTGGGCTCGGCCGGCAAGAGACCCAGTACTTC; CDR3aa: CSARTTGLGRQETQYF; d_gene: -; j_gene: TRBJ2-5; v_gene: TRBV20-1; abundance: -
CDR3nt: TGTGCCAGCAGTTACTCGGGACTAGCGGGGTTATCTAGCACAGATACGCAGTATTTT; CDR3aa: CASSYSGLAGLSSTDTQYF; d_gene: TRBD2; j_gene: TRBJ2-3; v_gene: TRBV6-5; abundance: few
CDR3nt: TGTGCCAGCCGCCCCGGGCCTGGGCACGAGCAGTACTTC; CDR3aa: CASRPGPGHEQYF; d_gene: -; j_gene: TRBJ2-7; v_gene: TRBV7-2; abundance: few
CDR3nt: TGCGCCAGCAGCCAAGTTCAGGGCGGCAATCAGCCCCAGCATTTT; CDR3aa: CASSQVQGGNQPQHF; d_gene: -; j_gene: TRBJ1-5; v_gene: TRBV4-1; abundance: few
CDR3nt: TGTGCCAGCAGTTTAACAAGGGGGCTTAGGGCGTATGAAGCTTTCTTT; CDR3aa: CASSLTRGLRAYEAFF; d_gene: TRBD1; j_gene: TRBJ1-1; v_gene: TRBV12-3/TRBV12-4; abundance: few
CDR3nt: TGTGCCAGCAGCCCCCGGACAGGGGCAAGAGGAAACACCATATATTTT; CDR3aa: CASSPRTGARGNTIYF; d_gene: TRBD1; j_gene: TRBJ1-3; v_gene: TRBV9; abundance: -
CDR3nt: TGTGCCAGCAGTGAATACCCGGGCACAGATACGCAGTATTTT; CDR3aa: CASSEYPGTDTQYF; d_gene: -; j_gene: TRBJ2-3; v_gene: TRBV25-1; abundance: -
CDR3nt: TGTGCCAGCAGTTACCCGCCGGGACAAGACACAGATACGCAGTATTTT; CDR3aa: CASSYPPGQDTDTQYF; d_gene: -; j_gene: TRBJ2-3; v_gene: TRBV6-2/TRBV6-3; abundance: -
CDR3nt: TGCAGTGCTAGAATGACCAGCGGGGGCGTAGGCTACGAGCAGTACTTC; CDR3aa: CSARMTSGGVGYEQYF; d_gene: TRBD2; j_gene: TRBJ2-7; v_gene: TRBV20-1; abundance: few
CDR3nt: TGCAGTGCTAGAGGGGACAATCCTCCATCGGGTGGCTACACCTTC; CDR3aa: CSARGDNPPSGGYTF; d_gene: -; j_gene: TRBJ1-2; v_gene: TRBV20-1; abundance: -
CDR3nt: TGTGCCAGCAGCGTAGGGGGAGGGAGGTACTATGGCTACACCTTC; CDR3aa: CASSVGGGRYYGYTF; d_gene: -; j_gene: TRBJ1-2; v_gene: TRBV9; abundance: -
CDR3nt: TGTGCCAGCAGTGAAAGCCCGGGAGGTTCCAAAGACATTCAGTACTTC; CDR3aa: CASSESPGGSKDIQYF; d_gene: TRBD2; j_gene: TRBJ2-4; v_gene: TRBV6-1; abundance: -
CDR3nt: TGCGCCAGCAGCTTGGAAGGCGGGGGGGCGAGGGAGCAGTTCTTC; CDR3aa: CASSLEGGGAREQFF; d_gene: TRBD2; j_gene: TRBJ2-1; v_gene: TRBV5-1; abundance: -
CDR3nt: TGTGCCAGCAGTTTTTGGGGCGAGGGAGCTTTCTTT; CDR3aa: CASSFWGEGAFF; d_gene: -; j_gene: TRBJ1-1; v_gene: TRBV12-3/TRBV12-4; abundance: -
CDR3nt: TGTGCCAGCAGTGAATGGGGGGGAATATGGACAGATACGCAGTATTTT; CDR3aa: CASSEWGGIWTDTQYF; d_gene: TRBD2; j_gene: TRBJ2-3; v_gene: TRBV2; abundance: few
CDR3nt: TGTGCCACCAGTGATCGGGTCGATACGCAGTATTTT; CDR3aa: CATSDRVDTQYF; d_gene: -; j_gene: TRBJ2-3; v_gene: TRBV24-1; abundance: -
CDR3nt: TGTGCCAGCAGTGAGAACGCGGCCCTAGCTAACTATGGCTACACCTTC; CDR3aa: CASSENAALANYGYTF; d_gene: -; j_gene: TRBJ1-2; v_gene: TRBV12-3/TRBV12-4; abundance: -
CDR3nt: TGTGCCAGCAGACCAGCGGGTCCTAGCACAGATACGCAGTATTTT; CDR3aa: CASRPAGPSTDTQYF; d_gene: -; j_gene: TRBJ2-3; v_gene: TRBV6-1; abundance: -
CDR3nt: TGTGCCATCAGCCGTAGCGGGGGGGACTACGAGCAGTACTTC; CDR3aa: CAISRSGGDYEQYF; d_gene: TRBD2; j_gene: TRBJ2-7; v_gene: TRBV10-3; abundance: -
CDR3nt: TGTGCCAGCAGCCTGGGACTTCCTAATTATGGCTACACCTTC; CDR3aa: CASSLGLPNYGYTF; d_gene: -; j_gene: TRBJ1-2; v_gene: TRBV6-1; abundance: few
CDR3nt: TGTGCCAGTAAGGTGCCGGGACAGGGTCAGGGTGAAAAACTGTTTTTT; CDR3aa: CASKVPGQGQGEKLFF; d_gene: TRBD1; j_gene: TRBJ1-4; v_gene: TRBV19; abundance: -
CDR3nt: TGTGCCAGCAGCCAACCATCAGGGGGCGCGGTGGGCACTGAAGCTTTCTTT; CDR3aa: CASSQPSGGAVGTEAFF; d_gene: TRBD1; j_gene: TRBJ1-1; v_gene: TRBV3-1; abundance: -
CDR3nt: TGTGCCACCAGTGATTTTGGGGGGGAAAGAACAAATACGCAGTATTTT; CDR3aa: CATSDFGGERTNTQYF; d_gene: TRBD2; j_gene: TRBJ2-3; v_gene: TRBV24-1; abundance: -
CDR3nt: TGTGCCAGCAGCGCCCCGCGAGCGGGGAGACTCACAGATACGCAGTATTTT; CDR3aa: CASSAPRAGRLTDTQYF; d_gene: TRBD2; j_gene: TRBJ2-3; v_gene: TRBV9; abundance: -
CDR3nt: TGTGCCAGCAGCACCGGACTTCAAGAGACCCAGTACTTC; CDR3aa: CASSTGLQETQYF; d_gene: -; j_gene: TRBJ2-5; v_gene: TRBV7-8; abundance: -
CDR3nt: TGTGCTAGTGGTTCCAGGACTCCCAATCAGCCCCAGCATTTT; CDR3aa: CASGSRTPNQPQHF; d_gene: -; j_gene: TRBJ1-5; v_gene: TRBV12-5; abundance: -
CDR3nt: TGTGCCAGCAGTTACGTCAACCGTATGGGTCACTATGGCTACACCTTC; CDR3aa: CASSYVNRMGHYGYTF; d_gene: -; j_gene: TRBJ1-2; v_gene: TRBV6-5; abundance: -
CDR3nt: TGCAGTGCTAGTTTCCCGGGCCCCAGAGATACGCAGTATTTT; CDR3aa: CSASFPGPRDTQYF; d_gene: -; j_gene: TRBJ2-3; v_gene: TRBV20-1; abundance: few
CDR3nt: TGTGCCAGCAGCCTCCGACAGGGGGAGGTGGAGACCCAGTACTTC; CDR3aa: CASSLRQGEVETQYF; d_gene: TRBD1; j_gene: TRBJ2-5; v_gene: TRBV11-3; abundance: -
CDR3nt: TGTGCCACCAGTGATGCCTCATATGAAAAACTGTTTTTT; CDR3aa: CATSDASYEKLFF; d_gene: -; j_gene: TRBJ1-4; v_gene: TRBV24-1; abundance: -
CDR3nt: TGTGCCAGCAGCCTTGGGAGACTAGCGGGGATTAACACCGGGGAGCTGTTTTTT; CDR3aa: CASSLGRLAGINTGELFF; d_gene: TRBD2; j_gene: TRBJ2-2; v_gene: TRBV28; abundance: few
CDR3nt: TGCAGTGCTAGCGAGTTCCACTATGGCTACACCTTC; CDR3aa: CSASEFHYGYTF; d_gene: -; j_gene: TRBJ1-2; v_gene: TRBV20-1; abundance: -
CDR3nt: TGTGCCAGCAGCCCCATGACGACAGGGGTCTCCTACGAGCAGTACTTC; CDR3aa: CASSPMTTGVSYEQYF; d_gene: TRBD1; j_gene: TRBJ2-7; v_gene: TRBV5-5; abundance: -
CDR3nt: TGTGCCAGCAGTTATAGGATCGGACCGAACACTGAAGCTTTCTTT; CDR3aa: CASSYRIGPNTEAFF; d_gene: -; j_gene: TRBJ1-1; v_gene: TRBV6-5; abundance: few
CDR3nt: TGCGCCAGCAGCCTTCAGACAGGAACCATGAACACTGAAGCTTTCTTT; CDR3aa: CASSLQTGTMNTEAFF; d_gene: -; j_gene: TRBJ1-1; v_gene: TRBV5-1; abundance: few
CDR3nt: TGTGCCAGCAGTAGAGCTCCCAGGGTGCATTTT; CDR3aa: CASSRAPRVHF; d_gene: -; j_gene: TRBJ1-5; v_gene: TRBV6-1; abundance: -
CDR3nt: TGTGCCAGCAGCTTAGGCTCTAGCGGGGTTAACAATGAGCAGTTCTTC; CDR3aa: CASSLGSSGVNNEQFF; d_gene: TRBD2; j_gene: TRBJ2-1; v_gene: TRBV7-9; abundance: -
CDR3nt: TGCGCCAGCAGTGCAGAAAGAAGCTATGGCTACACCTTC; CDR3aa: CASSAERSYGYTF; d_gene: -; j_gene: TRBJ1-2; v_gene: TRBV10-1; abundance: few
CDR3nt: TGTGCCAGCAGCGACCCTACGATTGCCGGGGAGCTGTTTTTT; CDR3aa: CASSDPTIAGELFF; d_gene: -; j_gene: TRBJ2-2; v_gene: TRBV2; abundance: -
CDR3nt: TGTGCCACCCAGGGGGGTGGGAACACCGGGGAGCTGTTTTTT; CDR3aa: CATQGGGNTGELFF; d_gene: -; j_gene: TRBJ2-2; v_gene: TRBV6-1; abundance: -
CDR3nt: TGTGCCACCAGTGTGTCCGGGGGGGGGGGACGCACTGAAGCTTTCTTT; CDR3aa: CATSVSGGGGRTEAFF; d_gene: -; j_gene: TRBJ1-1; v_gene: TRBV24-1; abundance: -
CDR3nt: TGTGCCAGCAGCTCCGTTGGGGGGTCCTACAATGAGCAGTTCTTC; CDR3aa: CASSSVGGSYNEQFF; d_gene: -; j_gene: TRBJ2-1; v_gene: TRBV7-2; abundance: -
CDR3nt: TGTGCCAGTACAACGGACAGGGGCGTTTCCGATCAGCCCCAGCATTTT; CDR3aa: CASTTDRGVSDQPQHF; d_gene: TRBD1; j_gene: TRBJ1-5; v_gene: TRBV19; abundance: -
CDR3nt: TGTGCCAGCAGTTCGGGACCGAACACCGGGGAGCTGTTTTTT; CDR3aa: CASSSGPNTGELFF; d_gene: -; j_gene: TRBJ2-2; v_gene: TRBV12-3/TRBV12-4; abundance: -
CDR3nt: TGTGCCAGCAGCCCTGGACTAGCCCGGGAGCAGTACTTC; CDR3aa: CASSPGLAREQYF; d_gene: TRBD2; j_gene: TRBJ2-7; v_gene: TRBV6-1; abundance: medium-sized
CDR3nt: TGCAGTGCTAAGGACTGGGCTGGCTATGGCTACACCTTC; CDR3aa: CSAKDWAGYGYTF; d_gene: -; j_gene: TRBJ1-2; v_gene: TRBV20-1; abundance: medium-sized
CDR3nt: TGTGCCAGCTCACCGGGGGGACAGGGACTCAATCAGCCCCAGCATTTT; CDR3aa: CASSPGGQGLNQPQHF; d_gene: TRBD1; j_gene: TRBJ1-5; v_gene: TRBV18; abundance: -
CDR3nt: TGTGCCAGTAGTACCCAAAAGGATTCACCCCTCCACTTT; CDR3aa: CASSTQKDSPLHF; d_gene: -; j_gene: TRBJ1-6; v_gene: TRBV19; abundance: few
CDR3nt: TGTGCCAGCAGATACCAAGGACAGGGAATTGCCTACGAGCAGTACTTC; CDR3aa: CASRYQGQGIAYEQYF; d_gene: TRBD1; j_gene: TRBJ2-7; v_gene: TRBV6-5; abundance: few
CDR3nt: TGTGCCAGCAGCTTTACGGTAGCGTCGACCTACGAGCAGTACTTC; CDR3aa: CASSFTVASTYEQYF; d_gene: -; j_gene: TRBJ2-7; v_gene: TRBV7-2; abundance: few
CDR3nt: TGTGCCAGCAGTACCGACAGATACTATAATTCACCCCTCCACTTT; CDR3aa: CASSTDRYYNSPLHF; d_gene: -; j_gene: TRBJ1-6; v_gene: TRBV2; abundance: -